This T cell receptor beta chain was sequenced in a study of cytomegalovirus exposure and HLA in healthy donors. The study, taken as a whole, reports: V- and J-gene trimming of TCR beta was linked (in a later analysis) to a missense DCLRE1C variant. Sequence variants that were highly shared formed a cluster that was likely a sequencing artifact.

The PCR used 60 Vbeta and 13 Jbeta primers. The assay was immunoSEQ multiplex PCR, and TCRdb's table has in-frame clones only and misses some. This sample has some 89,000 clones, with around 70% found just once. This clone was detected once. Its antigen is not identified. This CDR3 has 15 amino acids. With 2 bases removed from V and 5 bases from J, the gap between germline ends came to 15 bases. Germline values: CDR1 KGHSH, CDR2 LQKENI. This TCR was recovered from a man in his sixties in good health and CMV-seronegative. The V call is TRBV18, the J call TRBJ2-5, with D maybe TRBD2 (5 bases). Sequenced: PBMCs. The CDR3 region is CASSPSGYEGETQYF. As DNA, the CDR3 is TGTGCCAGCTCACCATCCGGGTATGAGGGCGAGACCCAGTACTTC.